This T cell receptor (beta chain) was identified during a study of sequential checkpoint blockade in melanoma. CDR1 is LGHNA and CDR2 is YSLEER in the germline V gene. With 0 bases clipped from V and 3 bases from J, the junction kept 17 bases outside the gene matches. This CDR3 has 22 amino acids. Indicated treatment: randomized to nivolumab then ipilimumab (arm A) or the reverse (arm B). TCRdb's copy holds only in-frame clones and misses some; the assay was immunoSEQ multiplex PCR. The sample includes 17,000 or so clones, 60% to 70% of them seen just once. The genes are TRBV4-3 and TRBJ2-3; 14 bases agree with TRBD2. The clonotype was recovered from a human donor with melanoma. The starting material was CD8+ T cells sorted from blood (inferred from file names), obtained from a patient given nivolumab and ipilimumab in sequence. Written as DNA, the CDR3 is TGCGCCAGCAGCCAAGATCCCTGGGTGACTAGCGGGGGGGCCTCTGGGACAGATACGCAGTATTTT. It encodes CASSQDPWVTSGGASGTDTQYF.